The present T cell receptor (beta chain) was sequenced within a study of CD8 T cells in Susac syndrome. Random hexamers were used to reverse transcribe the RNA input (roughly 0.5 to 1 ug). TCRdb independently ran MiXCR on the immunoSEQ multiplex PCR reads; one entry per CDR3 protein. The sample holds some 120,000 distinct CDR3 sequences, 90% to 95% seen once. The authors sequenced TCR beta from blood CD8+ and CD4+ T cells. FACS enriched CD8+ TEMRA cells, while bulk CD8+ and CD4+ were negatively isolated. Germline lookup yields CDR1 SQVTM and CDR2 ANQGSEA. The CDR3 is 13 amino acids. The V gene lost 7 bases and the J gene lost 3 bases, with 14 bases spanning the gap.

The V call is TRBV29-1, the J call TRBJ2-3, with D perhaps matching TRBD2 (6 bases). The sequencing sample was made of CD4+ T cells from PBMCs. This sequence was found in a human donor in good health. The CDR3 nucleotides read TGCAGCGGCCGTCCGGGAGCGACAGATACGCAGTATTTT. Protein sequence: CSGRPGATDTQYF.